This T cell receptor (beta chain) was sequenced in a study of CD8+ T cells in alopecia areata. Study background: Treated patients received severity scores based on the percentage of scalp area affected.

As the sequencing template, cDNA was produced by extracting RNA and reverse transcribing it. Repertoires were generated with immunoSEQ multiplex PCR, while TCRdb's copy carries only in-frame clones and drops some. The table shows some 200,000 clones, with about three fifths occurring only once. The CDR3 contains 13 residues. The germline CDR1 and CDR2 sequences are ENHRY and SYGVKD. With V trimmed by 8 bases and J by 6 bases, 6 bases remained unmatched. General observations from the study: Expanded CD8+ clones among the top 100, as well as scalp clonality, were significantly decreased by tofacitinib. While patients received tofacitinib, many expanded lesional clones remained present in scalp and blood.

Treatment described: oral pan-JAK inhibitor, 5-10 mg twice daily. On this clone itself: Its antigen is as yet unknown.

The TCR comes from a human donor with alopecia areata. The chain couples TRBV10-3 to TRBJ2-3; the match to TRBD2 covers 9 bases. Sequences were derived from CD4+ T cells sorted from blood, sampled at week 4, from a patient treated with tofacitinib. CDR3 region: CAIGSSGEDTQYF. The CDR3 region has the DNA TGTGCCATCGGGTCTAGCGGGGAGGATACGCAGTATTTT.